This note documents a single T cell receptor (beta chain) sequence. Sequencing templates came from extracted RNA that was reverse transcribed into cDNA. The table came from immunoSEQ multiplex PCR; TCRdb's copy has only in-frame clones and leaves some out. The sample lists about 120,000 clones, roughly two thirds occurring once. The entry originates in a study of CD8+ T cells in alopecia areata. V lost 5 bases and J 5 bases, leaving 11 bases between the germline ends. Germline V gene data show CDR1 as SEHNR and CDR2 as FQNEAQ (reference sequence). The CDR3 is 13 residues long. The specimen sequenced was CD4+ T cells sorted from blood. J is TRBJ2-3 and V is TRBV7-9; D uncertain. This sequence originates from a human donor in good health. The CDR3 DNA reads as TGTGCCAGCAGCCGAAATCGGAGAGATACGCAGTATTTT. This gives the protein CASSRNRRDTQYF.